This T cell receptor beta chain was captured in a study of T cells in Graves' hyperthyroidism and ophthalmopathy. Study-wide results and limits: Most clonotypes expanded in thyroid above 0.001 were likewise present in blood.

Amplification of TCR beta CDR3 regions used RNA as the template. When the TCR CDR3 underwent first-round RT-PCR, the HTBI primer set was used. TCRdb re-called the multiplex PCR reads through MiXCR, storing one row per CDR3 protein. The sample includes 600,000 to 700,000 distinct CDR3 sequences, about 15% of them seen just once. V was shortened by 5 bases and J by 2 bases, with 10 bases between the two germline ends. The germline gives CDR1 MDHEN, CDR2 SYDVKM. This CDR3 comprises 13 residues. This clonotype showed up many times. Its antigen is not identified. This TCR was recovered from a woman between 40 and 50 years old with Graves' ophthalmopathy. Source material: blood. The chain couples TRBV28 to TRBJ2-7; D not certain. The CDR3 sequence: CASSGADPYEQYF. CDR3 nucleotides: TGTGCCAGCAGTGGCGCGGACCCCTACGAGCAGTACTTC.